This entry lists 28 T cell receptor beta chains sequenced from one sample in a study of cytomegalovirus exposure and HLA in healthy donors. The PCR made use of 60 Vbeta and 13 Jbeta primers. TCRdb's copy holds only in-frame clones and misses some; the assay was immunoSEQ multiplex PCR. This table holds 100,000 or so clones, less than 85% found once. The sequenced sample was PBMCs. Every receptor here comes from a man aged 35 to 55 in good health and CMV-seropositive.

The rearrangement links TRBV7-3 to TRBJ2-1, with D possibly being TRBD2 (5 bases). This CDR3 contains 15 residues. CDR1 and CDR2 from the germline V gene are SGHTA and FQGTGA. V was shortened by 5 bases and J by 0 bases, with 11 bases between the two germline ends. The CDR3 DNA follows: TGTGCCAGCAGCCTTTACGGAGGCTCCTACAATGAGCAGTTCTTC. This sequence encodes CASSLYGGSYNEQFF. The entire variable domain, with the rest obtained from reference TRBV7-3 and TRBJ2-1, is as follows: GAGVSQTPSNKVTEKGKYVELRCDPISGHTALYWYRQSLGQGPEFLIYFQGTGAADDSGLPNDRFFAVRPEGSVSTLKIQRTERGDSAVYLCASSLYGGSYNEQFFGPGTRLTVL.

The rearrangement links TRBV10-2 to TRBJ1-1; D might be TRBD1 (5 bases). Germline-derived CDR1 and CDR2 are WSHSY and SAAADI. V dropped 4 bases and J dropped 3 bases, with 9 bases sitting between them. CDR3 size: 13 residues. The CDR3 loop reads CASSAGLDTEAFF. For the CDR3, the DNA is TGCGCCAGCAGTGCAGGGTTAGACACTGAAGCTTTCTTT.

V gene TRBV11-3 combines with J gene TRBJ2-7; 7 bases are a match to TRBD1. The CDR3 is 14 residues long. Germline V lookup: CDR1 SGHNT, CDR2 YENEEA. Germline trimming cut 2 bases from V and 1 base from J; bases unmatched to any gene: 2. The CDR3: CASSLRDSSYEQYF. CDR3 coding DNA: TGTGCCAGCAGCTTAAGGGACAGTTCCTACGAGCAGTACTTC.

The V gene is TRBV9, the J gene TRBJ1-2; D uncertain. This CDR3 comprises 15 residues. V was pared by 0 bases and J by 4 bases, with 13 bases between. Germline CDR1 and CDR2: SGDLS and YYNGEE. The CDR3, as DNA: TGTGCCAGCAGCGTAGATCCCTTAGGAGGCTATGGCTACACCTTC. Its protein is CASSVDPLGGYGYTF.

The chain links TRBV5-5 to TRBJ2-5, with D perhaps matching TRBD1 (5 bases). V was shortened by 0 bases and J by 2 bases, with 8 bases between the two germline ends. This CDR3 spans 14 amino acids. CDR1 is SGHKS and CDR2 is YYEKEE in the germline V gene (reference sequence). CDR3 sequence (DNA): TGTGCCAGCAGCTTGGTCAGGGATCAAGAGACCCAGTACTTC. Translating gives CASSLVRDQETQYF.

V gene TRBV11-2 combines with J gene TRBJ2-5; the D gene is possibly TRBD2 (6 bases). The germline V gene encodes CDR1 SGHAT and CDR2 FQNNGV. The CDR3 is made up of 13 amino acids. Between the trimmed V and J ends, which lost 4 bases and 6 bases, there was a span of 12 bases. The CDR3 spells CASSSTSRQTQYF. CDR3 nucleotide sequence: TGTGCCAGCAGCTCCACTAGCCGCCAGACCCAGTACTTC.

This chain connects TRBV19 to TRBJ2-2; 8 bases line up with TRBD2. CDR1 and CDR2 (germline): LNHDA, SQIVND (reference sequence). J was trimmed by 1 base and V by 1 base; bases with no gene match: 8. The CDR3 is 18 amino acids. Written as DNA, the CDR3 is TGTGCCAGTAGTATAGGACTAGCGAGATGGGGGAACACCGGGGAGCTGTTTTTT. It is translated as CASSIGLARWGNTGELFF.

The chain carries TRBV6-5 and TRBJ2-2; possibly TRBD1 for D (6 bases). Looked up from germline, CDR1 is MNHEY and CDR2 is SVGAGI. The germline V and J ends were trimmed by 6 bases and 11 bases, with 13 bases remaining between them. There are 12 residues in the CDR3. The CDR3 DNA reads TGTGCCAGCAGCCTACAGGGATCCGAGCTGTTTTTT. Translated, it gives CASSLQGSELFF.

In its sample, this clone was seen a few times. CDR3 nucleotide sequence: TGCGCCAGCAGCCAAGAGGTATATCCGCAGGGGGTCTCCTACGAGCAGTACTTC. Encoded protein: CASSQEVYPQGVSYEQYF. The V call is TRBV4-3, the J call TRBJ2-7, with TRBD1 identical over 7 bases. The CDR3 consists of 18 residues. Trimming cost V 0 bases and J 0 bases; bases outside gene matches: 11. The germline V gene has CDR1 LGHNA and CDR2 YSLEER.

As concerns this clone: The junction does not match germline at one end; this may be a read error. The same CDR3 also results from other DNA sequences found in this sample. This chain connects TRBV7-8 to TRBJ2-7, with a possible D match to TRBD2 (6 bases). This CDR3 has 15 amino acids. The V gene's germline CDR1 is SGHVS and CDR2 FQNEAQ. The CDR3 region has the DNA TGTGCCAGCAGCTTAGGGGACTCGAGGGCCTACGAACAGTACTTC. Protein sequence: CASSLGDSRAYEQYF.

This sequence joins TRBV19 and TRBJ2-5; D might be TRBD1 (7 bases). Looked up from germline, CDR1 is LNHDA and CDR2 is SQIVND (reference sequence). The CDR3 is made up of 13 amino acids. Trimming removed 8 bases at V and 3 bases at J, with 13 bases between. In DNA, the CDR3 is TGTGCCAGTTCAGGGGGGAAAGAAGAGACCCAGTACTTC. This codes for CASSGGKEETQYF.

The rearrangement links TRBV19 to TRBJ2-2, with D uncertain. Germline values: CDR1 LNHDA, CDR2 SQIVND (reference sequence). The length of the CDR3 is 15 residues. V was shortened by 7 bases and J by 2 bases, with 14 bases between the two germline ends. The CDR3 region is CASMWAQSNTGELFF. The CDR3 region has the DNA TGTGCCAGTATGTGGGCCCAGAGTAACACCGGGGAGCTGTTTTTT. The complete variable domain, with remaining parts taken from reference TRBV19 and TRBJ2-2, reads DGGITQSPKYLFRKEGQNVTLSCEQNLNHDAMYWYRQDPGQGLRLIYYSQIVNDFQKGDIAEGYSVSREKKESFPLTVTSAQKNPTAFYLCASMWAQSNTGELFFGEGSRLTVL.

CDR3 in DNA: TGTGCCAGCAGCCCGCCCCGGGGGGACAATGAGCAGTTCTTC. Amino acid sequence: CASSPPRGDNEQFF. The genes are TRBV9 and TRBJ2-1; TRBD2 matches at 7 bases. Per germline, CDR1 SGDLS and CDR2 YYNGEE. CDR3 length: 14 amino acids. With V trimmed by 4 bases and J by 5 bases, 6 bases remained unmatched.

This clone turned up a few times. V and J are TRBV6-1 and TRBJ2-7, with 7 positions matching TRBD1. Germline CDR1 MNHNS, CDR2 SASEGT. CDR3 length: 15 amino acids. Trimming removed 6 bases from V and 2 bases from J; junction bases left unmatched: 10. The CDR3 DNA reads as TGTGCCAGCAGAAAGGGACAGAAAGAAGCCTACGAGCAGTACTTC. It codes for CASRKGQKEAYEQYF.

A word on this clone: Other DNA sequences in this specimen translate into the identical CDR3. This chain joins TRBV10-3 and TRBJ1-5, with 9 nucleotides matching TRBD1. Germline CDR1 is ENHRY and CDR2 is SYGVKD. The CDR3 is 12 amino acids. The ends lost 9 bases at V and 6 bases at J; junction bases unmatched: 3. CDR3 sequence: CAIQGAGQPQHF. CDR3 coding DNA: TGTGCCATACAGGGGGCAGGTCAGCCCCAGCATTTT.

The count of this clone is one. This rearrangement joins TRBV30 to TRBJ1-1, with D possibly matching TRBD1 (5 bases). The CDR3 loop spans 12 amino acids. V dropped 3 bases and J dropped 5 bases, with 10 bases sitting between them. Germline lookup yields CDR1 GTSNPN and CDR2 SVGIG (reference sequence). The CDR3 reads CAWRQGNTEAFF. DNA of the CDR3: TGTGCCTGGAGGCAGGGAAATACTGAAGCTTTCTTT.

The CDR3 loop reads CASSFEDRGANYGYTF. The DNA of the CDR3 is TGTGCCAGCAGTTTTGAGGACAGGGGTGCTAACTATGGCTACACCTTC. This chain uses TRBV28 with TRBJ1-2; TRBD1 aligns across 9 bases. V was pared by 3 bases and J by 0 bases, with 5 bases of the junction left unmatched. This CDR3 spans 16 amino acids. Germline V gives CDR1 MDHEN, CDR2 SYDVKM.

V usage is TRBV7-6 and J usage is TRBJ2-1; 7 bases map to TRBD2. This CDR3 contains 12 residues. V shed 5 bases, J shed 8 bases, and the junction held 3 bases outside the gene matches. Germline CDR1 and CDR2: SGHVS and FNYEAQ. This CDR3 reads CASSRGRDEQFF. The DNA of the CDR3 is TGTGCCAGCAGCAGAGGGAGGGATGAGCAGTTCTTC.

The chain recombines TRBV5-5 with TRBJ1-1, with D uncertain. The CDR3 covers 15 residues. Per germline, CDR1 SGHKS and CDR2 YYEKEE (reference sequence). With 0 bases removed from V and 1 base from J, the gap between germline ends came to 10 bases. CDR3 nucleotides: TGTGCCAGCAGCTTGGCATGGAGGGCGAACACTGAAGCTTTCTTT. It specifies CASSLAWRANTEAFF.

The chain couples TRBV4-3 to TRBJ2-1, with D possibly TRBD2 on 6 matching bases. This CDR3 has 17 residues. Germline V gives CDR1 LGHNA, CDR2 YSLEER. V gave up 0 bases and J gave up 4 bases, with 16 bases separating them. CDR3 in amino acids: CASSQEPPTGRYNEQFF. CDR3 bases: TGCGCCAGCAGCCAAGAACCCCCCACTGGGAGGTACAATGAGCAGTTCTTC.

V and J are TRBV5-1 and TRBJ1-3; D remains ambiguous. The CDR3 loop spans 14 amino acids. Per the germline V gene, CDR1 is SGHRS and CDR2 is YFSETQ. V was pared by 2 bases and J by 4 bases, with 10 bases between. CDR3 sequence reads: CASSFGESGNTIYF. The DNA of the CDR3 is TGCGCCAGCAGCTTCGGGGAGAGCGGAAACACCATATATTTT.

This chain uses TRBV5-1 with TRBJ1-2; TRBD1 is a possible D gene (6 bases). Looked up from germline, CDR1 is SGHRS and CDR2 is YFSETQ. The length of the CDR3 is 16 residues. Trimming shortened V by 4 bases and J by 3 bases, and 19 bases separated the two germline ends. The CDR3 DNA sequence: TGCGCCAGCAGCCCCTCGCGGGGGCTGGCGGACTATGGCTACACCTTC. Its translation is CASSPSRGLADYGYTF.

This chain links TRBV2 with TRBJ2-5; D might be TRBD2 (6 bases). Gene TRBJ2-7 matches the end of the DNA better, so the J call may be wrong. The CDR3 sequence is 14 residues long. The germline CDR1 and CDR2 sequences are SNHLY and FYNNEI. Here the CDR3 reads CASRLGRDFYEQYF. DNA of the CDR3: TGTGCCAGCAGGTTAGGACGGGACTTCTACGAGCAGTACTTC.

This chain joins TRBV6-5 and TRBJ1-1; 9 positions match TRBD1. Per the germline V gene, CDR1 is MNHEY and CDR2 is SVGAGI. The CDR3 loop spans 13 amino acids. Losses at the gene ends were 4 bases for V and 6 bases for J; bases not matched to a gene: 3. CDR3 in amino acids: CASSLRQGAEAFF. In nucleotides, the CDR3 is TGTGCCAGCAGTTTACGACAGGGGGCTGAAGCTTTCTTT.

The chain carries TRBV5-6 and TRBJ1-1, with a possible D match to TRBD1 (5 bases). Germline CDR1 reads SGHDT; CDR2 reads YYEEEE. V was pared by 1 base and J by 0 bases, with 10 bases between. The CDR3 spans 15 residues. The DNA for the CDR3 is TGTGCCAGCAGCTTGTGGAGGGGTTTGAACACTGAAGCTTTCTTT. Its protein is CASSLWRGLNTEAFF.

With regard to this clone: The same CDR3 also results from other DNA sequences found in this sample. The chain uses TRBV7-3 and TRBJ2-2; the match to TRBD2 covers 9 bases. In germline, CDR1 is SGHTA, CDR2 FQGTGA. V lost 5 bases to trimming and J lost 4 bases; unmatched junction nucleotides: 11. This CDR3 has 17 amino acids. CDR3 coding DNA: TGTGCCAGCAGCCCCCCAGGTAGCGGGGGCCCCACCGGGGAGCTGTTTTTT. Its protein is CASSPPGSGGPTGELFF.

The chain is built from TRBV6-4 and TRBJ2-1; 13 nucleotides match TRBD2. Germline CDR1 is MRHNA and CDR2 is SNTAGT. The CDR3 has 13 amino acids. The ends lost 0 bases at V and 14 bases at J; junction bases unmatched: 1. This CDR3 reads CASSDSTSGGKFF. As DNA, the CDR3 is TGTGCCAGCAGTGACTCGACTAGCGGGGGGAAGTTCTTC.

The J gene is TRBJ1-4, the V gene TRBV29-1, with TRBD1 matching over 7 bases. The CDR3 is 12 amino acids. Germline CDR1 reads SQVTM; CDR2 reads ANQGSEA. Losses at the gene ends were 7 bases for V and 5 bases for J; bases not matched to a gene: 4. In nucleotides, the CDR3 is TGCAGCGCCCGACAGGGAAATGAAAAACTGTTTTTT. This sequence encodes CSARQGNEKLFF. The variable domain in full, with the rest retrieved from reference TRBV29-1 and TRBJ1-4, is SAVISQKPSRDICQRGTSLTIQCQVDSQVTMMFWYRQQPGQSLTLIATANQGSEATYESGFVIDKFPISRPNLTFSTLTVSNMSPEDSSIYLCSARQGNEKLFFGSGTQLSVL.